This record covers a single T cell receptor beta chain. The data belong to a study of OX40 agonist ivuxolimab in advanced cancers. About the study: At around 81% male, the cohort had a mean age of approximately 60 years, ranging from roughly 20 to 90. Partial responses occurred in Three dose-escalation patients, one with hepatocellular carcinoma and two with cutaneous melanoma.

This CDR3 is built from 11 residues. Trimming removed 7 bases from V and 3 bases from J, with 10 bases in between. Germline assignment: CDR1 DFQATT and CDR2 SNEGSKA (reference sequence). TCRdb's copy holds only in-frame clones and misses some; the assay was immunoSEQ multiplex PCR. This sample has about 79,000 clones; roughly nine tenths occur once, and the top ten carry roughly 13%. This clonotype was sampled from an adult with an advanced solid tumor such as melanoma, head and neck, liver or kidney cancer. This chain joins TRBV20-1 and TRBJ2-7, with D uncertain. Sequencing was performed on CD4+ or CD8+ T cells sorted from blood, taken in a trial of the OX40 agonist ivuxolimab. DNA for the CDR3: TGCAGTGGCCGGACGGACTACGAGCAGTACTTC. The encoded protein is CSGRTDYEQYF.